One sample yielded the 20 T cell receptor beta chains listed below, sequenced in a study of blood T cell repertoires in COVID-19. Sequencing was performed with immunoSEQ multiplex PCR; in TCRdb, only in-frame clones are kept and a portion is missing. The sample consists of about 190,000 clones, around 82% of them appearing once. The sequenced sample consisted of peripheral blood. The receptors shown here come from a man aged 45 to 65 with active or convalescent COVID-19.

This chain connects TRBV19 to TRBJ2-1, with D maybe TRBD1 (5 bases). Trimming took off 6 bases at V and 1 base at J, with 13 bases between the two ends. The CDR3 runs to 15 residues. CDR1 and CDR2 from the germline V gene are LNHDA and SQIVND (reference sequence). CDR3 in DNA: TGTGCCAGTAGCCCAGCCAGGGTGTCCTACAATGAGCAGTTCTTC. This translates into CASSPARVSYNEQFF.

The CDR3 DNA follows: TGTGCCAGCAGTAAAACGGAGTACAATGAGCAGTTCTTC. Translation: CASSKTEYNEQFF. V gene TRBV28 combines with J gene TRBJ2-1; D is unclear. Trimming cost V 5 bases and J 4 bases, with 9 bases left between them. CDR1 MDHEN and CDR2 SYDVKM come from the germline V gene. The CDR3 is made up of 13 amino acids. Variable domain in full (rest from reference TRBV28 and TRBJ2-1): DVKVTQSSRYLVKRTGEKVFLECVQDMDHENMFWYRQDPGLGLRLIYFSYDVKMKEKGDIPEGYSVSREKKERFSLILESASTNQTSMYLCASSKTEYNEQFFGPGTRLTVL.

The rearrangement links TRBV18 to TRBJ1-5, with 12 bases matching TRBD1. CDR3 length equals 17 residues. V lost 6 bases to trimming and J lost 2 bases; unmatched junction nucleotides: 8. Germline V gene data show CDR1 as KGHSH and CDR2 as LQKENI. The CDR3 coding sequence is TGTGCCAGCTCCCCGGGACAGGGGGCAAGGGGCAATCAGCCCCAGCATTTT. The encoded protein is CASSPGQGARGNQPQHF.

The rearrangement joins TRBV2 to TRBJ2-3, with 7 bases aligning to TRBD2. This CDR3 has 14 amino acids. The germline gives CDR1 SNHLY, CDR2 FYNNEI. J lost 6 bases, V lost 8 bases, and 11 bases had no gene match. DNA for the CDR3: TGTGCCAGCCAGGCGGGCGGGAGCAGGGATACGCAGTATTTT. This gives the protein CASQAGGSRDTQYF.

V is TRBV5-1 and J is TRBJ2-6, with TRBD1 as a possible D gene (6 bases). Trimming pared 2 bases from V and 4 bases from J, leaving 10 bases between. Per the germline V gene, CDR1 is SGHRS and CDR2 is YFSETQ. The CDR3 length is 15 residues. CDR3 sequence: CASSFSGTGANVLTF. In nucleotides, the CDR3 is TGCGCCAGCAGCTTCTCCGGGACAGGGGCCAACGTCCTGACTTTC. The full variable domain, its missing parts supplied by reference TRBV5-1 and TRBJ2-6, is KAGVTQTPRYLIKTRGQQVTLSCSPISGHRSVSWYQQTPGQGLQFLFEYFSETQRNKGNFPGRFSGRQFSNSRSEMNVSTLELGDSALYLCASSFSGTGANVLTFGAGSRLTVL.

The CDR3: CASSIDLEVPPENTEAFF. In DNA form, the CDR3 reads TGTGCCAGTAGTATAGATCTAGAGGTCCCCCCAGAGAACACTGAAGCTTTCTTT. V gene TRBV19 combines with J gene TRBJ1-1; D gene uncertain. The CDR3 spans 18 residues. V gave up 0 bases and J gave up 1 base, with 18 bases separating them. The germline V gene encodes CDR1 LNHDA and CDR2 SQIVND (reference sequence).

The chain is built from TRBV23-1 and TRBJ2-3; D possibly corresponds to TRBD2 (6 bases). TRBV23-1 is noted as an ORF with a role that remains uncertain. The CDR3 totals 16 residues. V was cut by 4 bases and J by 0 bases, with 14 bases left in between. The CDR3 DNA follows: TGCGCCAGCAGTCTCTGGGCGGGGCTTAGCACAGATACGCAGTATTTT. Its protein product is CASSLWAGLSTDTQYF.

The V and J genes are TRBV27 and TRBJ2-7; possibly TRBD2 for D (7 bases). Per the germline V gene, CDR1 is MNHEY and CDR2 is SMNVEV (reference sequence). The CDR3 has 15 residues. V lost 2 bases, J lost 6 bases, and 17 bases lay in between. CDR3 coding DNA: TGTGCCAGCAGTTTAAAGCAGGGGACTACTAGCGAGCAGTACTTC. Protein: CASSLKQGTTSEQYF.

The V gene is TRBV24-1, the J gene TRBJ1-5; 7 bases align to TRBD1. The germline gives CDR1 KGHDR, CDR2 SFDVKD. Trimming removed 3 bases from V and 2 bases from J; junction bases left unmatched: 15. The CDR3 runs 19 residues. CDR3 in DNA: TGTGCCACCAGTGATGGTAAGGCCCCCGGGACAGATGGCAATCAGCCCCAGCATTTT. Protein sequence: CATSDGKAPGTDGNQPQHF.

This clone was counted a few times. This rearrangement joins TRBV6-5 to TRBJ1-1, with 7 bases identical to TRBD1. CDR1 and CDR2 from the germline V gene are MNHEY and SVGAGI. V lost 10 bases and J lost 3; bases outside the gene matches: 8. The CDR3 is 13 residues long. The CDR3 sequence is CATRDSRYTEAFF. CDR3 in DNA: TGTGCCACCAGGGACAGCCGATACACTGAAGCTTTCTTT.

The CDR3 reads CASSYSGTAPYEQYF. The CDR3 bases are TGTGCCAGCAGTTACTCCGGGACAGCACCCTACGAGCAGTACTTC. The chain joins TRBV6-5 to TRBJ2-7, with 7 nucleotides matching TRBD1. J was trimmed by 2 bases and V by 0 bases; bases with no gene match: 4. The CDR3 is made up of 15 amino acids. In germline, CDR1 is MNHEY, CDR2 SVGAGI.

The V call is TRBV6-1, the J call TRBJ1-5, with D unclear. The germline V gene has CDR1 MNHNS and CDR2 SASEGT. CDR3 length: 14 amino acids. V shed 1 base and J shed 1 base, with 5 bases lying between them. The CDR3 region has the DNA TGTGCCAGCAGTGAAGGGCGGAGCAATCAGCCCCAGCATTTT. As protein: CASSEGRSNQPQHF.

This chain links TRBV5-1 with TRBJ2-3; the D is unclear. V lost 3 bases and J 4 bases, leaving 9 bases between the germline ends. The CDR3 has 13 residues. Germline assignment: CDR1 SGHRS and CDR2 YFSETQ. The CDR3 here is CASSYEDSDTQYF. The CDR3, as DNA: TGCGCCAGCAGCTACGAGGATTCAGATACGCAGTATTTT. The full variable domain, in which reference TRBV5-1 and TRBJ2-3 provide the parts outside the CDR3, is KAGVTQTPRYLIKTRGQQVTLSCSPISGHRSVSWYQQTPGQGLQFLFEYFSETQRNKGNFPGRFSGRQFSNSRSEMNVSTLELGDSALYLCASSYEDSDTQYFGPGTRLTVL.

The genes are TRBV4-1 and TRBJ2-7, with 10 positions matching TRBD1. This CDR3 is 15 amino acids long. J gave up 3 bases and V 2 bases, and 4 bases lay outside the gene matches. Germline-derived CDR1 and CDR2 are MGHRA and YSYEKL. Here the CDR3 reads CASSQRDRGLYEQYF. The CDR3 DNA reads as TGCGCCAGCAGCCAACGAGACAGGGGGCTCTACGAGCAGTACTTC.

The chain uses TRBV4-1 and TRBJ2-5; TRBD1 matches at 8 bases. Losses at the gene ends were 6 bases for V and 2 bases for J; bases not matched to a gene: 5. CDR1 and CDR2 (germline): MGHRA, YSYEKL. This CDR3 has 14 residues. The CDR3 reads CASRSTGEQETQYF. The CDR3 coding sequence is TGCGCCAGCAGATCGACAGGGGAACAAGAGACCCAGTACTTC.

V and J are TRBV6-5 and TRBJ1-1, with 10 bases matching TRBD1. The CDR3 contains 11 residues. The J segment lost 11 bases and the V segment lost 6 bases, leaving 3 bases of the junction unmatched. CDR1 and CDR2 (germline): MNHEY, SVGAGI. The CDR3 region has the DNA TGTGCCAGCAGGACAGGGGGCTGGGCTTTCTTT. Translated: CASRTGGWAFF.

The rearrangement links TRBV19 to TRBJ1-5; D remains ambiguous. Germline CDR1 is LNHDA and CDR2 is SQIVND (reference sequence). CDR3 length: 16 amino acids. V was pared by 1 base and J by 4 bases, with 14 bases between. The CDR3 region is CASSIGRASRNQPQHF. The CDR3 DNA sequence: TGTGCCAGTAGTATAGGGAGGGCCTCAAGGAATCAGCCCCAGCATTTT.

J is TRBJ2-6 and V is TRBV7-2; 9 bases map to TRBD1. Germline-derived CDR1 and CDR2 are SGHTA and FQGNSA. This CDR3 has 16 amino acids. Unmatched junction bases numbered 5, after V lost 4 bases and J lost 4 bases. Here the CDR3 reads CASSSDRGTGANVLTF. The CDR3 DNA is TGTGCCAGCAGCTCGGACAGGGGTACGGGGGCCAACGTCCTGACTTTC.

This chain joins TRBV4-1 and TRBJ2-2; tentatively, D is TRBD2 (6 bases). Germline V lookup: CDR1 MGHRA, CDR2 YSYEKL. This CDR3 has 13 residues. V shed 1 base and J shed 6 bases, with 6 bases lying between them. CDR3: CASSQGLAGELFF. DNA for the CDR3: TGCGCCAGCAGCCAAGGACTAGCCGGGGAGCTGTTTTTT.

V and J are TRBV4-1 and TRBJ2-1; 9 positions match TRBD1. Germline trimming cut 0 bases from V and 2 bases from J; bases unmatched to any gene: 5. In germline, CDR1 is MGHRA, CDR2 YSYEKL. This CDR3 spans 17 amino acids. The DNA for the CDR3 is TGCGCCAGCAGCCAAGATCCCGGGACAGGGACCTACAATGAGCAGTTCTTC. Translated, it gives CASSQDPGTGTYNEQFF.